The rows below give T cell receptor beta chains drawn from one sample of a study of beta chain features in type 1 diabetes. Assay: immunoSEQ multiplex PCR; the TCRdb copy retains only in-frame clones and omits some. The sample yields 150,000 to 200,000 clones, 7.5% to 10% seen once. Material: central memory CD4+ T cells from blood. The receptors shown here come from a woman aged 18-29 years in good health. The CDR3 runs from the conserved cysteine through the conserved F or W.

>TRBJ1-2|TRBV5-1
CASSLEGAGGYTF
>TRBJ2-5|TRBV6-1
CASKPGQGFQETQYF
>TRBJ2-2|TRBV11-2
CASSLGRADTGELFF
>TRBJ1-1|TRBV4-3
CASSLGRGMDTEAFF
>TRBJ2-1|TRBV5-6
CASSLSDRANEQFF
>TRBJ1-6|TRBV30
CAWSGDGGNSPLHF
>TRBJ2-6|TRBV30
CAWKGGSGANVLTF
>TRBJ2-5|TRBV4-1
CASSQEGGAGGPRETQYF
>TRBJ2-5|TRBV11-2
CASSLASSGGAETQYF
>TRBJ2-5|TRBV5-1
CASRQGLGPQETQYF
>TRBJ2-5|TRBV19
CASSIGLAGSRETQYF
>TRBJ2-1|TRBV5-1
CASSSGGFNEQFF
>TRBJ1-2|TRBV30
CAYSSGQRTLYTF
>TRBJ2-1|TRBV7-2
CASSLTSGAPGGFF
>TRBJ2-2|TRBV9
CASSVGGRSFGELFF
>TRBJ2-5|TRBV6-5
CASRSTGQETQYF
>TRBJ1-2|TRBV5-1
CASSSLTTGPPGYTF
>TRBJ1-2|TRBV27
CASSLNPTGAYGYTF
>TRBJ2-3|TRBV5-6
CASSLYSSGGKTSTDTQYF
>TRBJ2-7|TRBV28
CASSLRHEQYF
>TRBJ2-7|TRBV5-1
CASSLRDRVSEQYF
>TRBJ1-5|TRBV7-2
CASSLGATSNQPQHF
>TRBJ2-1|TRBV25-1
CASSSPGERVTYNEQFF
>TRBJ1-2|TRBV7-3
CASSPAPGDGYTF
>TRBJ2-4|TRBV5-1
CASSAWTSGGGEGIQYF
>TRBJ2-7|TRBV5-5
CASSSGQLFYEQYF
>TRBJ1-6|TRBV30
CAWERMGQGNSPLHF
>TRBJ2-3|TRBV2
CASSLAGGHTDTQYF
>TRBJ2-7|TRBV2
CATQGLGSYEQYF
>TRBJ2-1|TRBV2
CASSDGLAGGLRTQFF
>TRBJ2-5|TRBV5-1
CASQTGWQETQYF
>TRBJ2-2|TRBV7-9
CASSPTGATGTGELFF
>TRBJ2-2|TRBV2
CASSARTGKTGELFF
>TRBJ2-2|TRBV9
CASSVGLGTNTGELFF
>TRBJ2-3|TRBV7-2
CASSLFSEGGRADTQYF
>TRBJ1-5|TRBV28
CASSVGGGVNNQPQHF
>TRBJ2-2|TRBV14
CASSFWEAGELFF
>TRBJ2-3|TRBV29-1
CSVGQGARADTQYF
>TRBJ2-5|TRBV2
CASREFQETQYF
>TRBJ1-2|TRBV2
CASSEAVQGRGYTF
>TRBJ1-5|TRBV19
CASKWDSGNQPQHF
>TRBJ2-1|TRBV7-2
CASSFLAGSSYNEQFF
>TRBJ2-3|TRBV7-3
CASSPRLAGYLTDTQYF
>TRBJ2-4|TRBV5-4
CASSSTRGQKNIQYF
>TRBJ2-3|TRBV29-1
CSAQIAVGADTQYF
>TRBJ1-1|TRBV19
CASSMGGLGNTEAFF
>TRBJ1-2|TRBV27
CASRTGSSWVYGYTF
>TRBJ2-3|TRBV5-1
CASSLVGDYTDTQYF
>TRBJ1-1|TRBV29-1
CSVEGTGNTEAFF
>TRBJ2-7|TRBV4-3
CASSLRQAESYEQYF
>TRBJ2-5|TRBV25-1
CASSTLGTAQETQYF
>TRBJ2-7|TRBV9
CASSGTGSGGAYEQYF
>TRBJ1-2|TRBV7-2
CASSLSGGGAHGYTF
>TRBJ2-1|TRBV4-3
CASSRDGGGQVDNEQFF